The clone carrying this T cell receptor (beta chain) was counted only a few times. Its antigen is undetermined. This sample is part of a study of CD8 T cells in ankylosing spondylitis. General study points: One TCR beta motif, made up of about 8 highly homologous variants, appeared characteristic of ankylosing spondylitis blood. From matched ankylosing spondylitis synovial fluid, disease-linked clones were reportedly recovered at significantly enriched levels. Disease-linked clones bore a CD8+ phenotype, appearing relatively rarely in peripheral blood.

As the method for making TCR beta libraries, quantitative 5'-RACE with molecular barcodes was used. TCRdb re-called the 5' RACE reads with MiXCR, one entry per CDR3 protein. Of around 320,000 distinct CDR3 sequences listed, 20% to 25% are singletons. Sequenced material: blood, either unsorted or a sorted T cell fraction (not recorded which). This TCR was sampled from a female donor with ankylosing spondylitis or in good health (not recorded which).

CDR3 amino acids: CSARLTSGTREQYF. The CDR3 DNA reads TGCAGTGCTAGGCTCACTAGCGGGACTCGGGAGCAGTACTTC. This rearrangement joins TRBV20-1 to TRBJ2-7; 10 nucleotides match TRBD2. This CDR3 contains 14 residues. Germline-derived CDR1 and CDR2 are DFQATT and SNEGSKA (reference sequence). The junction had 9 bases not matched to a gene; V was cut back by 3 bases and J by 7 bases.